The table lists the clone carrying this T cell receptor beta chain with a few counts. Its specificity is unknown. This sample is drawn from a study of beta chain features in type 1 diabetes. The CDR3 sequence is 12 residues long. Trimming left V 2 bases short and J 3 bases short, with 2 bases between. Germline-derived CDR1 and CDR2 are MNHEY and SMNVEV (reference sequence). Sorted populations all had greater than 98% purity. Every isolated RNA sample was fully reverse transcribed, so sequencing captured expressed TCRB transcripts. Some 3.6 million reads per sample were averaged for naive, central memory and regulatory samples. The repertoire was sequenced with immunoSEQ multiplex PCR; TCRdb's copy has only in-frame clones and lacks some. Counted here are about 660,000 clones, roughly an eighth occurring once; the ten biggest clones make up around 0.04%. General study results and limits: Healthy donors had naive, central memory and Treg TCRB repertoires that appeared less similar than those seen among patients. TCRB CDR3 length was moderately but significantly reduced in all four CD4+ subsets of Type 1 diabetes patients.

The chain combines TRBV27 with TRBJ2-1, with no clear D. The specimen sequenced was naive CD4+ T cells from blood. This receptor was identified in a man aged 18 to 35 with type 1 diabetes. In DNA form, the CDR3 reads TGTGCCAGCAGTTTAAACTACAATGAGCAGTTCTTC. Protein: CASSLNYNEQFF.